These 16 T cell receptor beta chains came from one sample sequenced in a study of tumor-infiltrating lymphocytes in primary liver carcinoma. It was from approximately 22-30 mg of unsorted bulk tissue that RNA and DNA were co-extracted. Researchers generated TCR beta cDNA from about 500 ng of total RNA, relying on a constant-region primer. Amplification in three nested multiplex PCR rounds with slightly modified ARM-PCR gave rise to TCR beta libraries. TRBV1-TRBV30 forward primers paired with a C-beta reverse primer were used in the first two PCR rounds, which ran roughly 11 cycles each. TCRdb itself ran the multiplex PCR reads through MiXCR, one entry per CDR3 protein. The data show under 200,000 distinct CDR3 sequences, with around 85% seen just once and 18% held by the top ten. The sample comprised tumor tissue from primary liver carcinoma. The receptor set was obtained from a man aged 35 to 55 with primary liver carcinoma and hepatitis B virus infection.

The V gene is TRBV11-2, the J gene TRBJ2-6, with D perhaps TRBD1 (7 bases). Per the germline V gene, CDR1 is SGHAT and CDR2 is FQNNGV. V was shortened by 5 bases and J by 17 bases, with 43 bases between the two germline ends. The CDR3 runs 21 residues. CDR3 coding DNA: TGTGCCAGCAGCATGGGGGGAGACAGGGACATTTCCCTCTCTGGGGCCAACTTCATGACTTTC. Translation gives CASSMGGDRDISLSGANFMTF. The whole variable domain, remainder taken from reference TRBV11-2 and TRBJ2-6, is EAGVAQSPRYKIIEKRQSVAFWCNPISGHATLYWYQQILGQGPKLLIQFQNNGVVDDSQLPKDRFSAERLKGVDSTLKIQPAKLEDSAVYLCASSMGGDRDISLSGANFMTFGAGSRLTVL.

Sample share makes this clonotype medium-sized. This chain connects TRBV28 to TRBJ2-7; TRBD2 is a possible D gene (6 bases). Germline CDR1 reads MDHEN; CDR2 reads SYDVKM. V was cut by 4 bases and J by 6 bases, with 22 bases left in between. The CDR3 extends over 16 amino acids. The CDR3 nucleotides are TGTGCCAGCAGTTCCCCTGGGACTCCCAGGGCGCCCGAGCAGTACTTC. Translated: CASSSPGTPRAPEQYF.

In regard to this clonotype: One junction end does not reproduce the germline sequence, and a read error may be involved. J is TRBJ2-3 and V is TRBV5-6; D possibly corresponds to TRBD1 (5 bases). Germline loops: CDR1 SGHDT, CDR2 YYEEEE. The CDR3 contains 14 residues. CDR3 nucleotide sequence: TGTGCCAGCAGCCGAGGAAGGCTCACAGGTACGCAGTACTTT. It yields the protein CASSRGRLTGTQYF. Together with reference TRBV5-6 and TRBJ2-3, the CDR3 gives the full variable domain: DAGVTQSPTHLIKTRGQQVTLRCSPKSGHDTVSWYQQALGQGPQFIFQYYEEEERQRGNFPDRFSGHQFPNYSSELNVNALLLGDSALYLCASSRGRLTGTQYFGPGTRLTVL.

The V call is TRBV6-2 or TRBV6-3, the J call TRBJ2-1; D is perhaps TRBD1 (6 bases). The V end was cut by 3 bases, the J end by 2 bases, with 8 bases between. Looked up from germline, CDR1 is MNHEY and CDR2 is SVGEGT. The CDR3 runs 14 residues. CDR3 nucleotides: TGTGCCAGCAGTTATCGGGACACCTACAATGAGCAGTTCTTC. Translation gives CASSYRDTYNEQFF.

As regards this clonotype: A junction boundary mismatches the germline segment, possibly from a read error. CDR3 loop: CAINSRDFPYEQYF. As DNA, the CDR3 is TGTGCCATTAACTCAAGGGACTTCCCCTACGAGCAATATTTC. The chain links TRBV5-4 to TRBJ2-7; tentative D call: TRBD2 (6 bases). CDR1 is SGHNT, CDR2 YYREEE, per germline (reference sequence). CDR3 length: 14 amino acids.

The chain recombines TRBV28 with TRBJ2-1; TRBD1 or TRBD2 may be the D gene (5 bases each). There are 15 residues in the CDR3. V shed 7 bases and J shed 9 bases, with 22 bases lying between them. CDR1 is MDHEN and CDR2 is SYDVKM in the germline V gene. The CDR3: CASTPGAWGIFEQFF. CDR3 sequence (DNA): TGTGCCAGCACCCCCGGGGCATGGGGCATTTTTGAGCAGTTCTTC.

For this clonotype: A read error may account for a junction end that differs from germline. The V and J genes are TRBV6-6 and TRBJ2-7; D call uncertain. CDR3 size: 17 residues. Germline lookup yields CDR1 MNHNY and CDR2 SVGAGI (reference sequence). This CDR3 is CASSRGRNEQNFYEQYF. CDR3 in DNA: TGTGCCAGCAGCCGAGGCAGAAACGAACAGAATTTCTACGAGCAGTACTTT.

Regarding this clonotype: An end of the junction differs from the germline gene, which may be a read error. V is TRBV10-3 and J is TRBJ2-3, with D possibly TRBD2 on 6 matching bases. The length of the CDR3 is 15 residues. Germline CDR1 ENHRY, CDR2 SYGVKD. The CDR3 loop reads CAISDRDGSTNTQYF. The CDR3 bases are TGTGCCATCAGTGACCGGGACGGGAGCACAAATACACAGTATTTT.

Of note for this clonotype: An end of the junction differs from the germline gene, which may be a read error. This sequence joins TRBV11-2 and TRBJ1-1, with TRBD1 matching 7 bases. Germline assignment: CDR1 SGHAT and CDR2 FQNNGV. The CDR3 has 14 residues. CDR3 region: CASSWGTVYTEAFF. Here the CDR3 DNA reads TGTGCAAGCAGCTGGGGGACAGTGTACACTGAAGCTTTCTTT.

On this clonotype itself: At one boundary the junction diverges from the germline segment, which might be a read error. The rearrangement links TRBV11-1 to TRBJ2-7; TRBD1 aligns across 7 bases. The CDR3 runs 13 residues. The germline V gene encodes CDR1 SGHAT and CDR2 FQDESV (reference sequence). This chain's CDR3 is CPSRGKRSYGQNF. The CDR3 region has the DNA TGTCCCAGCAGGGGGAAGCGATCCTACGGGCAGAACTTC.

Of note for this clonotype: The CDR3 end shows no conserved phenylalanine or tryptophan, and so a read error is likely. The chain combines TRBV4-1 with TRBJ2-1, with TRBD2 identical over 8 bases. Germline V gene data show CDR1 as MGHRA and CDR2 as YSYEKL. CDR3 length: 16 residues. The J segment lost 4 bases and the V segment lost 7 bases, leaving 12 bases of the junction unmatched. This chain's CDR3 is CASIPEPAGAYNEQFS. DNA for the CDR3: TGCGCCAGCATCCCCGAACCAGCGGGGGCTTACAATGAGCAGTTCTCC.

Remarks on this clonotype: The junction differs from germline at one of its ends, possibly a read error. CDR3 residues: CATANRGYCYTF. The CDR3 nucleotides read TGTGCCACCGCGAACAGGGGCTATTGCTACACCTTC. The chain links TRBV28 to TRBJ1-2; 7 nucleotides agree with TRBD1. The CDR3 totals 12 residues. Looked up from germline, CDR1 is MDHEN and CDR2 is SYDVKM.

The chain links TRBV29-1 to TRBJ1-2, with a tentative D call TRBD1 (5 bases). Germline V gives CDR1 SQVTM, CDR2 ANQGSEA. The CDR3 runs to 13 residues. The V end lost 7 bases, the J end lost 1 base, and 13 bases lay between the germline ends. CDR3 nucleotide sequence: TGCAGCGCCTCGGGGCCTTTTAACTATGGCTACACCTTC. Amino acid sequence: CSASGPFNYGYTF.

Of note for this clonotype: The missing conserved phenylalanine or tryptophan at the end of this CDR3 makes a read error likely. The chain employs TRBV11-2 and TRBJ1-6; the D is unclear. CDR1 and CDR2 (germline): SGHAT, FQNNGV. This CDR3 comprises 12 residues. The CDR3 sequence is CVSSHDGPPLHL. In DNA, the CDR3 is TGTGTCAGCAGCCACGATGGCCCACCCCTCCACCTT.

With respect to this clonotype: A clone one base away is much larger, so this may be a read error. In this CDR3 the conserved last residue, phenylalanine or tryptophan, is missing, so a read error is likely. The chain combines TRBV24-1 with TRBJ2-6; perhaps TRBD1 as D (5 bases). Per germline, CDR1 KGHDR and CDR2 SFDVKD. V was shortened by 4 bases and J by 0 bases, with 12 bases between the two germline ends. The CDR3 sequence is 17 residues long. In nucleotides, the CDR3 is TGTGCCACCAGTGACCAATCAGGGATCTCTGGGGCCAACGTCCTGACTATC. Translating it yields CATSDQSGISGANVLTI.

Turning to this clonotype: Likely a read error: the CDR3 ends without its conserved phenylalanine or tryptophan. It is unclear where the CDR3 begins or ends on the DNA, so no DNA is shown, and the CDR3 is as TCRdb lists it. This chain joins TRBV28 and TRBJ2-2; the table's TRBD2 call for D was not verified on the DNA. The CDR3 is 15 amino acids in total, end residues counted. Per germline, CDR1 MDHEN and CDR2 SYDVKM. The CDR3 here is CASSRGLGNTGELFY.